What follows are 19 T cell receptor beta chains derived from one specimen sequenced in a study of blood T cell repertoires in COVID-19. Measured with immunoSEQ multiplex PCR; TCRdb has only the in-frame clones, and not every one. Of 64,000 or so clones detected, 60% to 80% appear once; the ten largest clones hold 10% to 15%. The source material was peripheral blood. Receptors were obtained from a man older than 75 with acute or convalescent COVID-19.

V and J are TRBV18 and TRBJ1-1, with 8 bases fitting TRBD1. This CDR3 region has 15 residues. Trimming cost V 2 bases and J 2 bases; bases outside gene matches: 4. Germline values: CDR1 KGHSH, CDR2 LQKENI. The CDR3 sequence: CASSPSGQGNTEAFF. In nucleotides, the CDR3 is TGTGCCAGCTCACCATCAGGACAGGGCAACACTGAAGCTTTCTTT.

This chain links TRBV6-6 with TRBJ1-5, with 8 bases fitting TRBD1. CDR3 length: 17 residues. After removal of 5 bases from V and 1 base from J, the junction contained 10 bases not matched to a gene. The germline V gene encodes CDR1 MNHNY and CDR2 SVGAGI (reference sequence). CDR3 sequence (DNA): TGTGCCAGCAGTCCTAGGGCAGGGGGCGGAAGCAATCAGCCCCAGCATTTT. This gives the protein CASSPRAGGGSNQPQHF.

The chain uses TRBV12-3 or TRBV12-4 and TRBJ1-2; the match to TRBD1 covers 10 bases. V was pared by 6 bases and J by 7 bases, with 5 bases of the junction left unmatched. CDR3 length: 13 residues. This chain's CDR3 is CASRGQGNPGYTF. The DNA of the CDR3 is TGTGCCAGCAGGGGACAGGGGAACCCTGGCTACACCTTC.

The genes are TRBV5-5 and TRBJ1-1; unclear D gene. From germline, CDR1 is SGHKS and CDR2 YYEKEE (reference sequence). V lost 0 bases and J 4 bases, leaving 7 bases between the germline ends. CDR3 length: 13 amino acids. The DNA for the CDR3 is TGTGCCAGCAGCTTGGAACTTTTCACTGAAGCTTTCTTT. It codes for CASSLELFTEAFF.

V and J are TRBV27 and TRBJ1-5; D call uncertain. Trimming removed 0 bases from V and 7 bases from J, with 19 bases in between. CDR1 MNHEY and CDR2 SMNVEV come from the germline V gene (reference sequence). The CDR3 contains 17 residues. The CDR3 loop reads CASSLSGVIGRAQPQHF. CDR3 DNA: TGTGCCAGCAGTTTATCGGGAGTGATAGGACGGGCCCAGCCCCAGCATTTT.

Comment on this clone: Other DNA sequences in this sample translate to the same CDR3. This chain uses TRBV19 with TRBJ1-2; possibly TRBD1 for D (6 bases). Germline V CDR1 and CDR2: LNHDA, SQIVND (reference sequence). This CDR3 has 13 amino acids. Trimming pared 3 bases from V and 2 bases from J, leaving 7 bases between. The CDR3 loop reads CASSIQGNYGYTF. Here the CDR3 DNA reads TGTGCCAGTAGTATCCAGGGGAACTATGGCTACACCTTC.

The chain recombines TRBV3-1 (or the pseudogene TRBV3-2) with TRBJ2-5, with D possibly TRBD2 on 5 matching bases. Trimming stripped 8 bases from V and 9 bases from J, with 16 bases between. This CDR3 spans 12 amino acids. Germline-derived CDR1 and CDR2 are LGHDT and YNNKEL (reference sequence). As DNA, the CDR3 is TGTGCCAGCGCCGGACCATCCGGGGCCCAGTACTTC. Protein sequence: CASAGPSGAQYF.

The rearrangement uses TRBV6-5 and TRBJ1-6, with 7 bases identical to TRBD1. Germline V lookup: CDR1 MNHEY, CDR2 SVGAGI. J lost 7 bases, V lost 6 bases, and 9 bases had no gene match. The CDR3 is 15 residues long. In DNA, the CDR3 is TGTGCCAGCAGACGAGGGGGGACAGTAAATTCACCCCTCCACTTT. Translating it yields CASRRGGTVNSPLHF.

The chain employs TRBV6-5 and TRBJ1-2; TRBD1 aligns across 7 bases. The trim removed 0 bases at V and 4 bases at J, leaving 8 bases unmatched. The CDR3 is 16 amino acids. CDR1 and CDR2 (germline): MNHEY, SVGAGI. The CDR3 protein is CASSYSIDRVAYGYTF. The CDR3, as DNA: TGTGCCAGCAGTTACTCGATAGACAGGGTCGCCTATGGCTACACCTTC.

V usage is TRBV6-5 and J usage is TRBJ1-2; 7 nucleotides align to TRBD1. CDR3 size: 15 residues. The germline V gene has CDR1 MNHEY and CDR2 SVGAGI. J was trimmed by 1 base and V by 0 bases; bases with no gene match: 2. CDR3 in amino acids: CASSYSQGGNYGYTF. Written as DNA, the CDR3 is TGTGCCAGCAGTTACTCCCAGGGGGGTAACTATGGCTACACCTTC.

The rearrangement uses TRBV6-1 and TRBJ2-5; no clear D. Germline V gene data show CDR1 as MNHNS and CDR2 as SASEGT. The CDR3 runs 15 residues. V lost 2 bases, J lost 9 bases, and 19 bases lay in between. CDR3 protein: CASSESLWAVGSQYF. CDR3 nucleotide sequence: TGTGCCAGCAGTGAATCCCTCTGGGCCGTCGGTTCCCAGTACTTC.

This chain uses TRBV28 with TRBJ2-7; tentatively, D is TRBD1 (5 bases). The germline V and J ends were trimmed by 3 bases and 4 bases, with 10 bases remaining between them. CDR1 is MDHEN and CDR2 is SYDVKM in the germline V gene. CDR3 length: 13 residues. CDR3 loop: CASSFQGLYEQYF. The DNA for the CDR3 is TGTGCCAGCAGTTTTCAGGGCTTGTACGAGCAGTACTTC.

The V call is TRBV5-6, the J call TRBJ1-1, with D perhaps TRBD1 (6 bases). Trimming shortened V by 0 bases and J by 2 bases, and 11 bases separated the two germline ends. The germline V gene has CDR1 SGHDT and CDR2 YYEEEE. The CDR3 runs 15 residues. The CDR3 loop reads CASSLEGGVNTEAFF. CDR3 in DNA: TGTGCCAGCAGCTTGGAAGGGGGGGTCAACACTGAAGCTTTCTTT.

This sequence joins TRBV3-1 (or the pseudogene TRBV3-2) and TRBJ2-3, with D perhaps TRBD1 (5 bases). Trimming took off 1 base at V and 2 bases at J, with 10 bases between the two ends. Germline values: CDR1 LGHDT, CDR2 YNNKEL (reference sequence). This CDR3 is 15 amino acids long. The CDR3 DNA reads as TGTGCCAGCAGCCAAGTATTAGGGGACACAGATACGCAGTATTTT. Protein product: CASSQVLGDTDTQYF.

The V call is TRBV19, the J call TRBJ2-2; 13 bases map to TRBD2. The CDR3 covers 18 residues. Germline values: CDR1 LNHDA, CDR2 SQIVND (reference sequence). The J segment lost 2 bases and the V segment lost 4 bases, leaving 7 bases of the junction unmatched. The chain's CDR3 is CASSTGLAGARNTGELFF. The CDR3, as DNA: TGTGCCAGTAGTACCGGACTAGCGGGGGCCCGAAACACCGGGGAGCTGTTTTTT.

The rearrangement links TRBV2 to TRBJ2-1; 9 bases fit TRBD2. V was clipped by 6 bases and J by 5 bases; unmatched bases: 8. CDR1 and CDR2 from the germline V gene are SNHLY and FYNNEI. The CDR3 runs to 15 residues. CDR3 in amino acids: CASRQPGLANNEQFF. The CDR3 nucleotides read TGTGCCAGCAGGCAACCGGGACTAGCTAACAATGAGCAGTTCTTC.

The chain employs TRBV30 and TRBJ1-2, with D possibly TRBD1 on 5 matching bases. This CDR3 contains 11 residues. V was trimmed by 2 bases and J by 6 bases, leaving 7 bases between them. Looked up from germline, CDR1 is GTSNPN and CDR2 is SVGIG (reference sequence). CDR3 bases: TGTGCCTGGAGTTGGGGGGATGGCTACACCTTC. This translates into CAWSWGDGYTF.

The V and J genes are TRBV19 and TRBJ2-7, with a possible D match to TRBD1 (5 bases). The CDR3 runs 13 residues. Trimming removed 5 bases from V and 5 bases from J, with 13 bases in between. CDR1 and CDR2 from the germline V gene are LNHDA and SQIVND (reference sequence). The CDR3 DNA is TGTGCCAGTAGTGGGGTAGGGGCCGACGAGCAGTACTTC. It specifies CASSGVGADEQYF. The variable domain in full, with the rest retrieved from reference TRBV19 and TRBJ2-7, is DGGITQSPKYLFRKEGQNVTLSCEQNLNHDAMYWYRQDPGQGLRLIYYSQIVNDFQKGDIAEGYSVSREKKESFPLTVTSAQKNPTAFYLCASSGVGADEQYFGPGTRLTVT.

This chain connects TRBV19 to TRBJ1-1, with D perhaps TRBD1 (5 bases). The CDR3 is made up of 13 amino acids. CDR1 and CDR2 from the germline V gene are LNHDA and SQIVND (reference sequence). V lost 6 bases, J lost 6 bases, and 14 bases lay in between. CDR3 in DNA: TGTGCCAGTAGCTGGGGCCTCGACGCTGAAGCTTTCTTT. It codes for CASSWGLDAEAFF.